One and the same sample provided the 29 T cell receptor beta chains below, sequenced in a study of shared clonotypes between healthy human individuals. Sequencing used immunoSEQ multiplex PCR; TCRdb keeps in-frame clones, though not all of them. This repertoire shows about 2 million clones, approximately 95% found once; its top ten account for 0.1% to 0.15%. The sequenced sample consisted of naive CD4+ T cells sorted from blood. Described subset: CD45RA+ positively selected. These receptors originate from a man aged 18 to 30 in good health.

V usage is TRBV28 and J usage is TRBJ1-2, with 9 bases lining up with TRBD1. Per the germline V gene, CDR1 is MDHEN and CDR2 is SYDVKM. The junction had 5 bases not matched to a gene; V was cut back by 1 base and J by 8 bases. The CDR3 is made up of 14 amino acids. CDR3 in DNA: TGTGCCAGCAGTTTATTACAGGGGGCCAGGGGCTACACCTTC. Amino acid sequence: CASSLLQGARGYTF.

CDR3 in amino acids: CASSPAGTPNSPLHF. CDR3 sequence (DNA): TGTGCCAGCAGTCCCGCCGGGACTCCTAATTCACCCCTCCACTTT. The chain carries TRBV25-1 and TRBJ1-6, with a possible D match to TRBD1 (5 bases). V dropped 5 bases and J dropped 6 bases, with 14 bases sitting between them. The length of the CDR3 is 15 residues. Looked up from germline, CDR1 is MGHDK and CDR2 is SYGVNS.

This rearrangement joins TRBV6-1 to TRBJ2-3, with D possibly being TRBD1 or TRBD2 (5 bases each). The germline gives CDR1 MNHNS, CDR2 SASEGT. The germline V and J ends were trimmed by 7 bases and 2 bases, with 13 bases remaining between them. CDR3 length: 14 residues. The CDR3 DNA follows: TGTGCCAGCACCCTGGGGGACCTCACAGATACGCAGTATTTT. Translating gives CASTLGDLTDTQYF.

The rearrangement uses TRBV5-1 and TRBJ1-1; D call uncertain. The CDR3 spans 16 residues. Looked up from germline, CDR1 is SGHRS and CDR2 is YFSETQ. The ends were cut back, 0 bases at V and 6 bases at J, with 18 bases in the middle. The CDR3 here is CASSLAFRPPIAEAFF. In nucleotides, the CDR3 is TGCGCCAGCAGCTTGGCTTTCAGGCCTCCGATTGCTGAAGCTTTCTTT.

The V gene is TRBV7-9, the J gene TRBJ2-2; possible D gene TRBD2, 6 bases. V was trimmed by 1 base and J by 6 bases, leaving 15 bases between them. Per germline, CDR1 SEHNR and CDR2 FQNEAQ (reference sequence). The CDR3 is made up of 16 amino acids. CDR3 sequence (DNA): TGTGCCAGCAGCTTAGTTAGCGGAAAGGGACCCGGGGAGCTGTTTTTT. Translated: CASSLVSGKGPGELFF. The variable domain in full, with the rest retrieved from reference TRBV7-9 and TRBJ2-2, is DTGVSQNPRHKITKRGQNVTFRCDPISEHNRLYWYRQTLGQGPEFLTYFQNEAQLEKSRLLSDRFSAERPKGSFSTLEIQRTEQGDSAMYLCASSLVSGKGPGELFFGEGSRLTVL.

As concerns this clone: Other DNA sequences in the same sample also yield this CDR3. This chain's CDR3 is CASSLQGAAGNTIYF. DNA for the CDR3: TGCGCCAGCAGCCTACAGGGGGCTGCTGGAAACACCATATATTTT. The V and J genes are TRBV5-1 and TRBJ1-3; 9 bases agree with TRBD1. CDR1 and CDR2 from the germline V gene are SGHRS and YFSETQ. There are 15 residues in the CDR3. V gave up 4 bases and J gave up 2 bases; unmatched junction bases: 4.

The chain couples TRBV4-1 to TRBJ2-1, with TRBD1 matching 10 bases. Trimming removed 3 bases from V and 2 bases from J; junction bases left unmatched: 7. The CDR3 is 17 residues long. CDR1 and CDR2 (germline): MGHRA, YSYEKL. As DNA, the CDR3 is TGCGCCAGCAGCCAGGGGGGACAGGGGAGTACCTACAATGAGCAGTTCTTC. Translating it yields CASSQGGQGSTYNEQFF.

V usage is TRBV5-1 and J usage is TRBJ2-5; TRBD1 matches at 8 bases. The germline CDR1 and CDR2 sequences are SGHRS and YFSETQ. This CDR3 comprises 14 residues. With 3 bases clipped from V and 5 bases from J, the junction kept 6 bases outside the gene matches. The CDR3 region has the DNA TGCGCCAGCAGCTCAGGGGGCGTCCCCGAGACCCAGTACTTC. It is translated as CASSSGGVPETQYF.

This chain joins TRBV6-1 and TRBJ1-3, with unresolved D. CDR1 MNHNS and CDR2 SASEGT come from the germline V gene. Trimming took 4 bases from V and 4 from J, leaving 11 bases between them. This CDR3 region has 14 residues. The CDR3 is CASSGRVRGNTIYF. The CDR3 coding sequence is TGTGCCAGCAGTGGTAGGGTAAGAGGAAACACCATATATTTT.

Comments on this clone: This CDR3 is also generated by other DNA sequences in the sample. The chain employs TRBV2 and TRBJ2-7; 11 nucleotides agree with TRBD1. Germline loops: CDR1 SNHLY, CDR2 FYNNEI. V trimming: 8 bases; J trimming: 4 bases; junction bases outside the gene matches: 4. CDR3 length: 13 residues. The CDR3 coding sequence is TGTGCCAGCGCGGGGACAGGGGGGTACGAGCAGTACTTC. The encoded protein is CASAGTGGYEQYF.

The sample holds one count of this clone. The chain employs TRBV30 and TRBJ2-7, with TRBD1 matching 8 bases. This CDR3 comprises 15 residues. V shed 6 bases, J shed 3 bases, and the junction held 13 bases outside the gene matches. The germline gives CDR1 GTSNPN, CDR2 SVGIG (reference sequence). As DNA, the CDR3 is TGTGCCTGTGTCGATGGACAGGGAATTATCTACGAGCAGTACTTC. This encodes CACVDGQGIIYEQYF.

This clone appeared many times. V is TRBV20-1 and J is TRBJ2-7, with D unresolved. V lost 5 bases to trimming and J lost 5 bases, with 10 bases between them. Germline lookup yields CDR1 DFQATT and CDR2 SNEGSKA (reference sequence). The CDR3 is made up of 11 amino acids. CDR3: CSAGSRDEQYF. CDR3 coding DNA: TGCAGTGCTGGTAGCCGGGACGAGCAGTACTTC.

The rearrangement uses TRBV4-3 and TRBJ2-5, with 8 bases aligning to TRBD2. CDR3 length: 19 residues. Germline loops: CDR1 LGHNA, CDR2 YSLEER. The J segment lost 5 bases and the V segment lost 0 bases, leaving 17 bases of the junction unmatched. The CDR3 loop reads CASSQDLKRGTRSWETQYF. In DNA form, the CDR3 reads TGCGCCAGCAGCCAAGATCTAAAACGGGGGACTAGGAGTTGGGAGACCCAGTACTTC.

This chain links TRBV27 with TRBJ2-3; 8 bases align to TRBD2. Germline V CDR1 and CDR2: MNHEY, SMNVEV (reference sequence). After removal of 4 bases from V and 3 bases from J, the junction contained 9 bases not matched to a gene. The CDR3 length is 16 residues. DNA for the CDR3: TGTGCCAGCAGTTCGCTACGGGGGGGCCGAACAGATACGCAGTATTTT. It translates to CASSSLRGGRTDTQYF.

In its sample, this clone was seen once. The J gene is TRBJ2-1, the V gene TRBV9, with 9 bases matching TRBD2. CDR1 is SGDLS and CDR2 is YYNGEE in the germline V gene. V was clipped by 4 bases and J by 6 bases; unmatched bases: 8. The CDR3 has 15 amino acids. Here the CDR3 DNA reads TGTGCCAGCAGCTCAGCGGGAGGAGGGGGCAATGAGCAGTTCTTC. This codes for CASSSAGGGGNEQFF.

The chain employs TRBV21-1 and TRBJ2-5; TRBD2, the table's D call, was not compared with the DNA. TRBV21-1 is recorded as a pseudogene. The CDR3 is made up of 13 amino acids. The CDR3: CASSKSLAETQYF. The CDR3 bases are TGTGCCAGCAGCAAATCACTAGCGGAGACCCAGTACTTC.

The rearrangement uses TRBV2 and TRBJ1-5; 9 bases align to TRBD1. The CDR3 contains 15 residues. V was clipped by 8 bases and J by 1 base; unmatched bases: 6. Germline V CDR1 and CDR2: SNHLY, FYNNEI. The CDR3: CASGPGQGSNQPQHF. The CDR3 region has the DNA TGTGCCAGCGGGCCGGGACAGGGAAGCAATCAGCCCCAGCATTTT.

The genes are TRBV5-6 and TRBJ2-4; 9 nucleotides agree with TRBD1. The CDR3 spans 14 residues. The germline CDR1 and CDR2 sequences are SGHDT and YYEEEE. The junction had 7 bases not matched to a gene; V was cut back by 4 bases and J by 8 bases. The CDR3 sequence is CASSLRQGGYIQYF. In DNA form, the CDR3 reads TGTGCCAGCAGCCTGAGACAGGGGGGTTACATTCAGTACTTC.

The rearrangement uses TRBV14 and TRBJ2-7; unclear D gene. V lost 4 bases, J lost 0 bases, and 7 bases lay in between. Per germline, CDR1 SGHDN and CDR2 FVKESK. The CDR3 loop spans 13 amino acids. The chain's CDR3 is CASSPSSSYEQYF. For the CDR3, the DNA is TGTGCCAGCAGCCCGTCCAGCTCCTACGAGCAGTACTTC.

The V gene is TRBV7-9, the J gene TRBJ2-1; D is uncertain. CDR1 and CDR2 (germline): SEHNR, FQNEAQ (reference sequence). V lost 0 bases, J lost 0 bases, and 9 bases lay in between. This CDR3 is built from 16 residues. The CDR3 nucleotides read TGTGCCAGCAGCTTAGCGGGTGCCCGCTCCTACAATGAGCAGTTCTTC. Its protein is CASSLAGARSYNEQFF.

Comment on this clone: Other DNA sequences in this specimen translate into the identical CDR3. The rearrangement uses TRBV18 and TRBJ1-5; unclear D gene. The germline CDR1 and CDR2 sequences are KGHSH and LQKENI. Trimming cost V 0 bases and J 2 bases, with 8 bases left between them. The length of the CDR3 is 15 residues. The CDR3 loop reads CASSPPGGGNQPQHF. CDR3 DNA sequence: TGTGCCAGCTCACCACCGGGCGGAGGCAATCAGCCCCAGCATTTT.

The gene calls are TRBV10-1 and TRBJ2-7; 7 bases agree with TRBD1. Germline values: CDR1 WNHNN, CDR2 SYGVQD (reference sequence). V gave up 5 bases and J gave up 0 bases; unmatched junction bases: 7. The CDR3 consists of 15 residues. CDR3 sequence reads: CASSPGQPGSYEQYF. CDR3 sequence (DNA): TGCGCCAGCAGTCCGGGACAGCCTGGCTCCTACGAGCAGTACTTC.

The V gene is TRBV6-5, the J gene TRBJ2-7; no clear D gene. With 0 bases removed from V and 1 base from J, the gap between germline ends came to 7 bases. In germline, CDR1 is MNHEY, CDR2 SVGAGI. This CDR3 has 14 residues. CDR3 DNA: TGTGCCAGCAGTTACTCAGAGAAGTCCTACGAGCAGTACTTC. Translating gives CASSYSEKSYEQYF.

This clone was counted only a few times. The chain couples TRBV27 to TRBJ2-7, with D perhaps given as TRBD1 or TRBD2 (5 bases each). The ends were cut back, 6 bases at V and 1 base at J, with 13 bases in the middle. The V gene's germline CDR1 is MNHEY and CDR2 SMNVEV (reference sequence). The CDR3 has 14 residues. CDR3 residues: CASRRARTSYEQYF. CDR3 coding DNA: TGTGCCAGCAGGCGGGCTAGGACATCCTACGAGCAGTACTTC.

This clone was seen just once. This chain links TRBV7-2 with TRBJ2-7, with D possibly being TRBD1 (6 bases). Per the germline V gene, CDR1 is SGHTA and CDR2 is FQGNSA. V was pared by 5 bases and J by 10 bases, with 18 bases between. CDR3 length: 13 residues. The CDR3 sequence: CASSVTGTSEQYF. CDR3 sequence (DNA): TGTGCCAGCAGCGTTACAGGGACCTCAGAACAGTACTTC.

For this clone: Sequence at one end of the junction differs from germline and may be a read error. The genes are TRBV7-7 and TRBJ1-1; D is unresolved. There are 13 residues in the CDR3. Germline CDR1 SSHAT, CDR2 FNYEAQ (reference sequence). The CDR3 DNA sequence: TGTGCTAGCAGCTTTTCCCTGGCCACTGAAGCTTTCTTT. Its translation: CASSFSLATEAFF.

The chain recombines TRBV5-1 with TRBJ2-1; D might be TRBD1 (6 bases). The length of the CDR3 is 16 residues. Trimming left V 0 bases short and J 6 bases short, with 16 bases between. The germline V gene encodes CDR1 SGHRS and CDR2 YFSETQ. As DNA, the CDR3 is TGCGCCAGCAGCTTGGGTTGGACAGCCTCGGGCAATGAGCAGTTCTTC. Translation gives CASSLGWTASGNEQFF.

V usage is TRBV5-1 and J usage is TRBJ2-3; TRBD2 matches 8 bases. V was clipped by 4 bases and J by 2 bases; unmatched bases: 6. The germline gives CDR1 SGHRS, CDR2 YFSETQ. CDR3 length: 15 amino acids. CDR3 sequence (DNA): TGCGCCAGCAGCACTATAGCGGGGTCCACAGATACGCAGTATTTT. The encoded protein is CASSTIAGSTDTQYF. Full variable domain (missing parts from reference TRBV5-1 and TRBJ2-3): KAGVTQTPRYLIKTRGQQVTLSCSPISGHRSVSWYQQTPGQGLQFLFEYFSETQRNKGNFPGRFSGRQFSNSRSEMNVSTLELGDSALYLCASSTIAGSTDTQYFGPGTRLTVL.

The chain links TRBV7-2 to TRBJ2-2, with TRBD2 matching 10 bases. Per germline, CDR1 SGHTA and CDR2 FQGNSA. The CDR3 covers 16 residues. J was trimmed by 5 bases and V by 4 bases; bases with no gene match: 7. CDR3 sequence reads: CASSWRLAGVTGELFF. The DNA for the CDR3 is TGTGCCAGCAGCTGGAGGCTAGCGGGAGTAACCGGGGAGCTGTTTTTT.